The source of this TCR beta chain is a study of spatial heterogeneity in lung cancer (dated by TCRdb to between 2018 and 2021). Turning to the overall study: Samples were obtained from about 69 patients with early-stage, untreated non-small cell lung cancer from the lung TRACERx cohort. In the raw uncorrected reads, each unique combination of TCR and UMI appeared on average more than ten times. The study linked features of the TCR repertoire to counts of nonsynonymous mutations, which were determined by whole-exome sequencing of tumor tissue. Beta-chain transcripts were consistently detected in greater numbers than alpha-chain transcripts, which likely reflected higher beta-chain transcript abundance. Follow-up PBMC samples were sequenced whenever available, with the median time to follow-up being two to three years after resection. In non-small cell lung cancer, the study quantitatively compared TCR alpha and beta repertoires across several tumor regions, matched nontumor lung, and blood. At surgery, hundreds of tumor regions, around 68 matched nontumor lung samples and fewer than 60 PBMC samples were TCR-sequenced for both alpha and beta chains. General findings and caveats noted by the study authors: Additional single-cell paired TCR alpha and beta sequencing was considered necessary to confirm, at a functional level, the hypothesis that regional TCRs recognize regional mutations. Ubiquitous expanded tumor TCRs were found in blood more often at tumor resection than at routine follow-up. Comparisons of baseline and follow-up blood repertoires included only around 14 patients.

The receptor library was made with 5' RACE. Sequencing was carried out with a NextSeq 500. In the TCR library protocol, a unique molecular identifier was attached to each TCR cDNA molecule so that PCR and sequencing errors could be corrected. The study's processing was this. TCR identification, UMI-based error correction and CDR3 extraction were all carried out with Decombinator tools. TCRs above a frequency of 2 per 1,000, corresponding to the top 1% of the tumor frequency distribution, were defined as expanded. Rényi diversity was computed with the R vegan package after subsampling each repertoire 100 times to 5,000 TCRs. CDR3 similarity networks were constructed using string-kernel similarity of amino acid triplets, with links drawn between CDR3s whose pairwise similarity was above 0.82. The raw public data were reprocessed by TCRdb itself: fastp quality trimming at Q25, MiXCR clonotype calling, in-frame beta chains only. When rows share a CDR3 protein, they turn into one entry using the most common DNA and genes. What appears here as the V and J calls and clone size reflects TCRdb's work, not the paper's. For this sample the table gives 55,000 to 75,000 distinct CDR3 sequences, of which over 7% were detected only once. Of the sample, around 1.9% is held by the ten largest clones.

The V and J ends are trimmed by 3 bases and 4 bases, leaving 8 bases between them. Including the terminal cysteine and phenylalanine, the CDR3 comprises 12 residues. Only CDR3 DNA is held: 36 bases, read in frame from base 1. The germline V gene (reference sequence) provides CDR1 DFQATT and CDR2 SNEGSKA. To note about this clonotype: It has no known antigen specificity. No clone much larger than this one lies a single base away; base qualities are absent.

In the paper's terms, the time point label means: blood at routine non-recurrence follow-up after resection. Whole RNA extracted from tumor and nontumor lung tissue, or from cryopreserved PBMC samples, was used for TCR sequencing without cell sorting. Only patients with enough RNA available from two or more tumor regions were chosen for TCR sequencing. This clonotype was obtained from a female donor with early-stage non-small cell lung cancer. This chain is built from TRBV20-1 and TRBJ2-3, with no confident D gene call. Sequences were derived from PBMCs, sampled at follow-up. For the CDR3, the sequence is CSASYRADTQYF. The nucleotide sequence reads as follows: TGCAGTGCTAGTTACCGGGCAGATACGCAGTATTTT.